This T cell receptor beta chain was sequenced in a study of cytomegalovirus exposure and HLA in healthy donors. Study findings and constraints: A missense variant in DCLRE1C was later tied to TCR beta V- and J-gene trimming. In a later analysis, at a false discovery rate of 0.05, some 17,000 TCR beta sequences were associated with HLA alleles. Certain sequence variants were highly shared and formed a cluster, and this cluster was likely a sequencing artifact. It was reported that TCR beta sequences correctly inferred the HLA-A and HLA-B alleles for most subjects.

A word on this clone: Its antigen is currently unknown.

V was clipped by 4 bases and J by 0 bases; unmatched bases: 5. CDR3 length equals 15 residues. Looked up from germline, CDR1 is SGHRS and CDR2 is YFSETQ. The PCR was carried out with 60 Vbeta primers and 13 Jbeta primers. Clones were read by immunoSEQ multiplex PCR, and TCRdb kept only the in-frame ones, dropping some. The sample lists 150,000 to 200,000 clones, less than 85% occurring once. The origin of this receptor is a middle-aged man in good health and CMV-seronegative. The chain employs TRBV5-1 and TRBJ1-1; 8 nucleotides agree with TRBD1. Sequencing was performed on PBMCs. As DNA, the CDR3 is TGCGCCAGCAGCAAATGGACAGGGATGAACACTGAAGCTTTCTTT. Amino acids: CASSKWTGMNTEAFF.